The 19 T cell receptor beta chains below all came from one sample that was sequenced in a study of T cells in Graves' hyperthyroidism and ophthalmopathy. RNA transcripts were the template for amplifying TCR beta CDR3 regions. During a first-round RT-PCR of the TCR CDR3, the HTBI primer set was used. TCRdb re-called the multiplex PCR reads with MiXCR, one entry per CDR3 protein. Altogether 350,000 or so distinct CDR3 sequences are present, about 17% being singletons, with the ten largest covering approximately 33%. The specimen was blood. The receptors derive from a woman in her 30s with Graves' hyperthyroidism that later progressed to Graves' ophthalmopathy.

V gene TRBV30 combines with J gene TRBJ2-6, with 9 bases matching TRBD2. The trim removed 0 bases at V and 2 bases at J, leaving 17 bases unmatched. CDR1 GTSNPN and CDR2 SVGIG come from the germline V gene (reference sequence). CDR3 length: 21 amino acids. This CDR3 is CAWSVGLAGGPLAAGANVLTF. In DNA, the CDR3 is TGTGCCTGGAGTGTGGGGTTGGCGGGAGGGCCTCTTGCTGCTGGGGCCAACGTCCTGACTTTC. Supplemented by reference TRBV30 and TRBJ2-6, the full variable domain reads SQTIHQWPATLVQPVGSPLSLECTVEGTSNPNLYWYRQAAGRGLQLLFYSVGIGQISSEVPQNLSASRPQDRQFILSSKKLLLSDSGFYLCAWSVGLAGGPLAAGANVLTFGAGSRLTVL.

The rearrangement uses TRBV27 and TRBJ1-1; D remains unclear. CDR3 size: 15 residues. The V end was cut by 1 base, the J end by 2 bases, with 11 bases between. From germline, CDR1 is MNHEY and CDR2 SMNVEV (reference sequence). The CDR3 nucleotides are TGTGCCAGCAGTTTATTTCCGGAGAGTAACACTGAAGCTTTCTTT. Protein: CASSLFPESNTEAFF.

This clonotype was seen a handful of times. The rearrangement links TRBV10-3 to TRBJ2-3, with no clear D. V lost 0 bases, J lost 2 bases, and 6 bases lay in between. The CDR3 totals 14 residues. Germline V gene data show CDR1 as ENHRY and CDR2 as SYGVKD. CDR3 loop: CAISESSDTDTQYF. The CDR3 DNA is TGTGCCATCAGTGAGTCCTCAGACACAGATACGCAGTATTTT.

This clonotype has at least ten counts. The chain has TRBV5-1 and TRBJ1-5; 9 nucleotides align to TRBD1. The germline V gene encodes CDR1 SGHRS and CDR2 YFSETQ. The CDR3 extends over 20 amino acids. V lost 4 bases to trimming and J lost 0 bases; unmatched junction nucleotides: 17. In nucleotides, the CDR3 is TGCGCCAGCAGCCCCCGGGACAGGGTAGTCTCCCGACATAGCAATCAGCCCCAGCATTTT. Translation gives CASSPRDRVVSRHSNQPQHF.

At least ten counts were recorded for this clonotype. The CDR3 nucleotides read TGCGCCAGCAGCCTCGGAATGGCGGGACAAGAGACCCAGTACTTC. Its translation: CASSLGMAGQETQYF. V gene TRBV10-1 combines with J gene TRBJ2-5, with D perhaps TRBD2 (6 bases). Looked up from germline, CDR1 is WNHNN and CDR2 is SYGVQD (reference sequence). The CDR3 runs 15 residues. With 6 bases removed from V and 2 bases from J, the gap between germline ends came to 16 bases.

The table lists this clonotype with a few counts. CDR3 sequence: CASSTDTSSGNTIYF. The CDR3 DNA is TGTGCCAGCAGCACGGACACCTCCTCTGGAAACACCATATATTTT. J is TRBJ1-3 and V is TRBV6-1, with D possibly being TRBD1 (5 bases). The germline CDR1 and CDR2 sequences are MNHNS and SASEGT. V lost 6 bases and J lost 0, with 12 bases in between. The CDR3 totals 15 residues.

To note about this clonotype: A much larger clone lies one base from this, so it may be a read error. The chain joins TRBV2 to TRBJ1-3; D is perhaps TRBD1 (6 bases). CDR3 size: 16 residues. V gave up 4 bases and J gave up 4 bases, with 17 bases separating them. Germline CDR1 is SNHLY and CDR2 is FYNNEI. CDR3 in DNA: TGTGCCAGCAGTGCGGGCAGGGGTCGAAGAGGAAACACCATATATTTT. Its translation: CASSAGRGRRGNTIYF. The full variable domain, rest sourced from reference TRBV2 and TRBJ1-3, is EPEVTQTPSHQVTQMGQEVILRCVPISNHLYFYWYRQILGQKVEFLVSFYNNEISEKSEIFDDQFSVERPDGSNFTLKIRSTKLEDSAMYFCASSAGRGRRGNTIYFGEGSWLTVV.

V and J are TRBV9 and TRBJ1-2, with D possibly TRBD1 on 5 matching bases. With 4 bases removed from V and 5 bases from J, the gap between germline ends came to 21 bases. The germline V gene has CDR1 SGDLS and CDR2 YYNGEE. There are 16 residues in the CDR3. CDR3 region: CASSTRATGTMYGYTF. The CDR3 DNA sequence: TGTGCCAGCAGCACCCGAGCCACAGGTACGATGTATGGCTACACCTTC.

In its sample, this clonotype was seen a few times. This chain uses TRBV19 with TRBJ2-4, with 12 bases lining up with TRBD1. V trimming: 9 bases; J trimming: 8 bases; junction bases outside the gene matches: 8. The length of the CDR3 is 14 residues. Germline V CDR1 and CDR2: LNHDA, SQIVND (reference sequence). The CDR3 sequence is CASSAGQGADIQYF. The CDR3 coding sequence is TGTGCCAGCAGTGCGGGACAGGGGGCAGACATTCAGTACTTC.

This clonotype was detected a few times. The chain recombines TRBV27 with TRBJ2-4; 7 positions match TRBD2. Trimming cost V 1 base and J 0 bases; bases outside gene matches: 3. Germline V gene sequence: CDR1 MNHEY, CDR2 SMNVEV (reference sequence). The CDR3 runs to 16 residues. CDR3 residues: CASSLWSGTAKNIQYF. CDR3 DNA sequence: TGTGCCAGCAGTTTATGGAGCGGGACAGCCAAAAACATTCAGTACTTC.

This clonotype was detected a few times. No conserved phenylalanine or tryptophan is present at the end of the CDR3, so a read error is the likely explanation. The rearrangement joins TRBV7-9 to TRBJ2-7; 7 positions match TRBD1. The CDR3 extends over 14 amino acids. The V segment lost 5 bases and the J segment 6 bases; nucleotides outside the gene matches: 10. Germline CDR1 SEHNR, CDR2 FQNEAQ (reference sequence). This chain's CDR3 is CASSQTGSSFEQYS. The CDR3, as DNA: TGTGCCAGCAGCCAGACAGGGAGCTCGTTCGAGCAGTACTCC.

The sample holds many counts of this clonotype. This rearrangement joins TRBV7-2 to TRBJ1-1; D is unclear. This CDR3 region has 15 residues. The V gene lost 2 bases and the J gene lost 5 bases, with 15 bases spanning the gap. Germline CDR1 is SGHTA and CDR2 is FQGNSA. Here the CDR3 DNA reads TGTGCCAGCAGCTTATCGGTCCGGGCCCCGACTGAAGCTTTCTTT. Amino acid sequence: CASSLSVRAPTEAFF. Full variable domain (outside the CDR3, taken from reference TRBV7-2 and TRBJ1-1): GAGVSQSPSNKVTEKGKDVELRCDPISGHTALYWYRQSLGQGLEFLIYFQGNSAPDKSGLPSDRFSAERTGGSVSTLTIQRTQQEDSAVYLCASSLSVRAPTEAFFGQGTRLTVV.

A note on this clonotype: With a much larger clone just one base away, this may be a read error. The genes are TRBV27 and TRBJ2-5; 15 bases align to TRBD2. Germline V CDR1 and CDR2: MNHEY, SMNVEV (reference sequence). Unmatched junction bases numbered 9, after V lost 5 bases and J lost 5 bases. CDR3 length equals 17 residues. CDR3 in amino acids: CASSILGLAGGGETQYF. The DNA for the CDR3 is TGTGCCAGCAGTATCCTAGGACTAGCGGGAGGGGGGGAGACCCAGTACTTC.

In its sample, this clonotype was seen many times. The V and J genes are TRBV7-9 and TRBJ2-7, with D perhaps TRBD1 (6 bases). The CDR3 sequence is 14 residues long. Trimming removed 5 bases from V and 3 bases from J, with 14 bases in between. The germline V gene has CDR1 SEHNR and CDR2 FQNEAQ (reference sequence). CDR3 region: CASSRLGQNYEQYF. As DNA, the CDR3 is TGTGCCAGCAGCCGCCTAGGACAGAACTACGAGCAGTACTTC. Based on the CDR3 plus reference TRBV7-9 and TRBJ2-7, the full variable domain is DTGVSQNPRHKITKRGQNVTFRCDPISEHNRLYWYRQTLGQGPEFLTYFQNEAQLEKSRLLSDRFSAERPKGSFSTLEIQRTEQGDSAMYLCASSRLGQNYEQYFGPGTRLTVT.

The chain joins TRBV30 to TRBJ1-1; D is possibly TRBD1 (5 bases). From germline, CDR1 is GTSNPN and CDR2 SVGIG (reference sequence). Trimming cost V 3 bases and J 4 bases, with 6 bases left between them. The CDR3 has 11 residues. The CDR3, as DNA: TGTGCCTGGAGCAGGGCCACTGAAGCTTTCTTT. Its protein product is CAWSRATEAFF.

The gene calls are TRBV11-2 and TRBJ2-7; 8 bases fit TRBD2. The CDR3 has 14 residues. Trimming took 5 bases from V and 3 from J; bases not matched to a gene: 6. Germline assignment: CDR1 SGHAT and CDR2 FQNNGV. The CDR3 DNA reads TGTGCCAGCAGCAATAGCGGGGTCGGCTACGAGCAGTACTTC. Protein: CASSNSGVGYEQYF. Full variable domain (remainder filled in from reference TRBV11-2 and TRBJ2-7): EAGVAQSPRYKIIEKRQSVAFWCNPISGHATLYWYQQILGQGPKLLIQFQNNGVVDDSQLPKDRFSAERLKGVDSTLKIQPAKLEDSAVYLCASSNSGVGYEQYFGPGTRLTVT.

This clonotype was counted many times. J is TRBJ2-7 and V is TRBV28, with D hard to call. The CDR3 extends over 14 amino acids. Trimming stripped 3 bases from V and 3 bases from J, with 12 bases between. In germline, CDR1 is MDHEN, CDR2 SYDVKM. CDR3 loop: CASSFHAESYEQYF. The CDR3 nucleotides read TGTGCCAGCAGTTTCCATGCCGAAAGCTACGAGCAGTACTTC. Supplemented by reference TRBV28 and TRBJ2-7, the full variable domain reads DVKVTQSSRYLVKRTGEKVFLECVQDMDHENMFWYRQDPGLGLRLIYFSYDVKMKEKGDIPEGYSVSREKKERFSLILESASTNQTSMYLCASSFHAESYEQYFGPGTRLTVT.

The chain links TRBV9 to TRBJ2-1; 8 positions match TRBD1. Germline lookup yields CDR1 SGDLS and CDR2 YYNGEE. The CDR3 runs 15 residues. V was clipped by 4 bases and J by 2 bases; unmatched bases: 5. The DNA of the CDR3 is TGTGCCAGCAGCACAGACAGGGGCGCCTACAATGAGCAGTTCTTC. Its protein is CASSTDRGAYNEQFF.

This clonotype has a handful of counts. The chain combines TRBV2 with TRBJ2-4; no firm D call. The CDR3 extends over 12 amino acids. The V and J ends lost 8 bases and 0 bases respectively, with 5 bases between them. Germline-derived CDR1 and CDR2 are SNHLY and FYNNEI. The chain's CDR3 is CASGLAKNIQYF. For the CDR3, the DNA is TGTGCCAGCGGTTTAGCCAAAAACATTCAGTACTTC.